The 18 T cell receptor beta chains listed next were all sequenced from one sample in a study of cytomegalovirus exposure and HLA in healthy donors. Some clones are missing from TCRdb's copy, which holds only in-frame ones; the method was immunoSEQ multiplex PCR. The data contain 100,000 to 150,000 clones, 89% of them singletons. Sample: PBMCs. The source of these receptors is a young woman in good health and CMV-seronegative.

The gene calls are TRBV28 and TRBJ1-4; TRBD1 matches at 7 bases. The CDR3 is 17 amino acids. V trimming: 4 bases; J trimming: 6 bases; junction bases outside the gene matches: 14. Germline V gene lookup returns CDR1 MDHEN and CDR2 SYDVKM. CDR3 sequence: CASSSITGGTDYEKLFF. CDR3 DNA: TGTGCCAGCAGTTCCATTACGGGTGGGACAGACTATGAAAAACTGTTTTTT.

This clone appeared a few times. The chain has TRBV28 and TRBJ2-7; perhaps TRBD1 as D (6 bases). CDR1 and CDR2 (germline): MDHEN, SYDVKM. Trimming left V 5 bases short and J 6 bases short, with 11 bases between. CDR3 size: 12 residues. The CDR3 protein is CASSPQGREQYF. CDR3 coding DNA: TGTGCCAGCAGTCCCCAGGGGCGCGAGCAGTACTTC.

The chain is built from TRBV7-9 and TRBJ2-3, with D hard to call. V was shortened by 5 bases and J by 0 bases, with 18 bases between the two germline ends. There are 17 residues in the CDR3. Germline V gene data show CDR1 as SEHNR and CDR2 as FQNEAQ (reference sequence). The CDR3 region is CASSPTARISSTDTQYF. CDR3 bases: TGTGCCAGCAGCCCAACGGCCAGGATCTCTAGCACAGATACGCAGTATTTT. The complete variable domain, with remaining parts taken from reference TRBV7-9 and TRBJ2-3, reads DTGVSQNPRHKITKRGQNVTFRCDPISEHNRLYWYRQTLGQGPEFLTYFQNEAQLEKSRLLSDRFSAERPKGSFSTLEIQRTEQGDSAMYLCASSPTARISSTDTQYFGPGTRLTVL.

The V call is TRBV10-1, the J call TRBJ2-1; 13 bases are a match to TRBD2. The V segment lost 3 bases and the J segment 8 bases; nucleotides outside the gene matches: 13. The CDR3 runs to 18 residues. CDR1 is WNHNN, CDR2 SYGVQD, per germline (reference sequence). Here the CDR3 DNA reads TGCGCCAGCAGTGATTCTTCTCGAGGACTAGCGGGAGCGGATGAGCAGTTCTTC. This translates into CASSDSSRGLAGADEQFF.

CDR3: CASSLAPVNYGYTF. The CDR3 DNA follows: TGTGCCAGCAGCTTAGCGCCGGTAAACTATGGCTACACCTTC. The chain links TRBV7-2 to TRBJ1-2; D not resolved. With 0 bases removed from V and 2 bases from J, the gap between germline ends came to 7 bases. This CDR3 comprises 14 residues. The V gene's germline CDR1 is SGHTA and CDR2 FQGNSA.

V usage is TRBV29-1 and J usage is TRBJ2-7; maybe TRBD2 (6 bases). Germline values: CDR1 SQVTM, CDR2 ANQGSEA. The CDR3 has 13 residues. Trimming shortened V by 6 bases and J by 6 bases, and 18 bases separated the two germline ends. The CDR3 nucleotides read TGCAGCGTCCCGGGAGCAGGGTTAGTCGAGCAGTACTTC. Amino acid sequence: CSVPGAGLVEQYF.

The chain recombines TRBV7-9 with TRBJ2-7; the D gene is possibly TRBD2 (5 bases). Trimming shortened V by 4 bases and J by 2 bases, and 12 bases separated the two germline ends. CDR1 and CDR2 (germline): SEHNR, FQNEAQ (reference sequence). The CDR3 has 14 residues. The CDR3, as DNA: TGTGCCAGCAGCTCCCCGGCGGGCCCCTACGAGCAGTACTTC. This gives the protein CASSSPAGPYEQYF.

V gene TRBV12-5 combines with J gene TRBJ2-1; 9 positions match TRBD2. Germline lookup yields CDR1 LGHNT and CDR2 FRNRAP. Losses at the gene ends were 1 base for V and 2 bases for J; bases not matched to a gene: 6. CDR3 length: 17 residues. Here the CDR3 reads CASGLAPLAGAYNEQFF. The CDR3, as DNA: TGTGCTAGTGGTTTGGCTCCCTTAGCGGGAGCCTACAATGAGCAGTTCTTC.

This chain joins TRBV21-1 and TRBJ2-7; TRBD2, the D gene given by the table, was not confirmed from the DNA. TRBV21-1 is a recognized pseudogene. The CDR3 extends over 15 amino acids. The CDR3 spells CASSKSGGGADEQYF. The CDR3 DNA reads TGTGCCAGCAGCAAATCGGGGGGAGGGGCCGACGAGCAGTACTTC.

The chain uses TRBV9 and TRBJ2-1; 8 positions agree with TRBD2. Germline-derived CDR1 and CDR2 are SGDLS and YYNGEE. V trimming: 4 bases; J trimming: 0 bases; junction bases outside the gene matches: 3. The CDR3 runs to 15 residues. CDR3 in amino acids: CASSPSGSSYNEQFF. The CDR3 coding sequence is TGTGCCAGCAGCCCGAGCGGGAGCTCCTACAATGAGCAGTTCTTC.

The chain recombines TRBV4-1 with TRBJ2-3; D might be TRBD2 (6 bases). This CDR3 has 15 residues. Germline CDR1 is MGHRA and CDR2 is YSYEKL. Trimming took 2 bases from V and 1 from J, leaving 10 bases between them. The CDR3 spells CASSQFSGRTDTQYF. In nucleotides, the CDR3 is TGCGCCAGCAGCCAATTTAGCGGCCGCACAGATACGCAGTATTTT.

V usage is TRBV6-1 and J usage is TRBJ1-3, with TRBD1 identical over 7 bases. Germline CDR1 and CDR2: MNHNS and SASEGT. The junction had 7 bases not matched to a gene; V was cut back by 11 bases and J by 0 bases. This CDR3 has 14 amino acids. In nucleotides, the CDR3 is TGTGCCGGAGAAGGGACAGACTCTGGAAACACCATATATTTT. This translates into CAGEGTDSGNTIYF.

This clone came up once. A read error may be the cause here, since a much bigger clone is one base away. Other DNA sequences of this sample code for an identical CDR3. The chain links TRBV6-4 to TRBJ2-1; 9 nucleotides match TRBD2. The CDR3 is 15 residues long. CDR1 MRHNA and CDR2 SNTAGT come from the germline V gene. The CDR3 here is CASSDSSGTYNEQFF. The CDR3 bases are TGTGCCAGCAGCGACTCTAGCGGGACCTACAATGAGCAGTTCTTC.

This chain connects TRBV5-1 to TRBJ2-7; D is perhaps TRBD2 (5 bases). Trimming cost V 2 bases and J 5 bases, with 11 bases left between them. This CDR3 has 13 amino acids. The germline gives CDR1 SGHRS, CDR2 YFSETQ. The CDR3 DNA sequence: TGCGCCAGCAGCTTTACAGCGGAGGACGAGCAGTACTTC. Protein sequence: CASSFTAEDEQYF.

The V call is TRBV28, the J call TRBJ2-3; 8 bases line up with TRBD2. V gave up 6 bases and J gave up 0 bases; unmatched junction bases: 5. CDR1 is MDHEN, CDR2 SYDVKM, per germline. This CDR3 has 15 residues. CDR3 in amino acids: CASRQAGASTDTQYF. CDR3 DNA sequence: TGTGCCAGCAGGCAAGCGGGGGCCAGCACAGATACGCAGTATTTT.

The V call is TRBV6-1, the J call TRBJ2-7, with TRBD2 identical over 7 bases. Germline loops: CDR1 MNHNS, CDR2 SASEGT. Unmatched junction bases numbered 4, after V lost 1 base and J lost 1 base. This CDR3 contains 15 residues. The CDR3 is CASSEDPGGSYEQYF. The CDR3 nucleotides read TGTGCCAGCAGTGAAGACCCGGGGGGATCCTACGAGCAGTACTTC.

The chain links TRBV11-3 to TRBJ2-7; 10 bases are a match to TRBD1. The CDR3 is 14 amino acids. With V trimmed by 5 bases and J by 5 bases, 6 bases remained unmatched. Looked up from germline, CDR1 is SGHNT and CDR2 is YENEEA. CDR3 region: CASSSRTGGDEQYF. CDR3 sequence (DNA): TGTGCCAGCAGCAGTCGGACAGGGGGTGACGAGCAGTACTTC.

This sequence joins TRBV4-1 and TRBJ1-5, with D tentatively TRBD1 (5 bases). Trimming removed 5 bases from V and 2 bases from J, with 16 bases in between. The CDR3 consists of 16 residues. Germline values: CDR1 MGHRA, CDR2 YSYEKL. CDR3: CASSISRVRGNQPQHF. The CDR3 DNA reads TGCGCCAGCAGCATTTCCAGGGTAAGGGGCAATCAGCCCCAGCATTTT.